This TCR beta chain was recorded in a study of shared clonotypes between healthy human individuals. Points from the study as a whole: Shared across a few donors were approximately 5% of the naive CD4 clonotypes. Clonotype sharing across donors was expected to vary with sequencing depth.

The CDR3 is 16 amino acids. V was pared by 3 bases and J by 10 bases, with 17 bases of the junction left unmatched. Looked up from germline, CDR1 is SGHDT and CDR2 is YYEEEE. Some clones are missing from TCRdb's copy, which holds only in-frame ones; the method was immunoSEQ multiplex PCR. Among over a million clones listed, about 74% were seen once. Notes on this clone: Its antigen is still unknown.

The TCR was taken from a man aged 18 to 29 in good health. This chain joins TRBV5-6 and TRBJ1-1, with 8 bases fitting TRBD1. The sequenced sample consisted of memory CD4+ T cells sorted from blood. Described subset: CD45RA-negative fraction. The CDR3 protein is CASSSDSDRGRAGAFF. CDR3 in DNA: TGTGCCAGCAGCTCAGACTCAGACAGGGGCCGAGCGGGAGCTTTCTTT.